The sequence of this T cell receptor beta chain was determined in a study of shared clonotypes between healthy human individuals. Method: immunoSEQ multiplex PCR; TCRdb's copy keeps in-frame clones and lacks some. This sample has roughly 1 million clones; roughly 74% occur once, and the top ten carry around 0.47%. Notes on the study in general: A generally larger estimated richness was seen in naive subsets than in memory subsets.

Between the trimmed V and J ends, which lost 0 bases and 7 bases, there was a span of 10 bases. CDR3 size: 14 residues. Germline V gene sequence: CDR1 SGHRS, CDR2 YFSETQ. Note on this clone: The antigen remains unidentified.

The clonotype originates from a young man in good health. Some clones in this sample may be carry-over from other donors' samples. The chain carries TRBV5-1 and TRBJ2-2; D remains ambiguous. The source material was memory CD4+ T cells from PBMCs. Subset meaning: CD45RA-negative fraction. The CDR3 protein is CASSLVTKDGELFF. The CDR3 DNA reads TGCGCCAGCAGCTTGGTCACCAAGGACGGGGAGCTGTTTTTT.